The clone carrying this TCR beta chain occurred a few times. This sample is drawn from a study of blood T cell repertoires in COVID-19. Study at large: T cells, B-cell-depleted T cells, or PBMCs supplied cDNA or gDNA.

This CDR3 contains 14 residues. V was pared by 3 bases and J by 4 bases, with 3 bases of the junction left unmatched. From germline, CDR1 is SGHTA and CDR2 FQGNSA. In the study's own analysis: Reference gene primer amplification in the assay estimated nucleated cell counts. Using immunoSEQ multiplex PCR, the repertoire was profiled, and TCRdb retains in-frame clones only, with some absent. V, J and clone size are those of that table, while D and trimming were read from the DNA. The repertoire holds about 22,000 clones, with around nine tenths as singletons. Seattle cases were enrolled at active infection and followed longitudinally.

The clonotype was recovered from a man aged 65 to 79 with COVID-19, enrolled during active disease. The chain uses TRBV7-2 and TRBJ2-7; 10 nucleotides line up with TRBD2. Sequencing was done on a sample of peripheral blood. The chain's CDR3 is CASSLGLARYEQYF. DNA for the CDR3: TGTGCCAGCAGCTTGGGACTAGCGAGGTACGAGCAGTACTTC.